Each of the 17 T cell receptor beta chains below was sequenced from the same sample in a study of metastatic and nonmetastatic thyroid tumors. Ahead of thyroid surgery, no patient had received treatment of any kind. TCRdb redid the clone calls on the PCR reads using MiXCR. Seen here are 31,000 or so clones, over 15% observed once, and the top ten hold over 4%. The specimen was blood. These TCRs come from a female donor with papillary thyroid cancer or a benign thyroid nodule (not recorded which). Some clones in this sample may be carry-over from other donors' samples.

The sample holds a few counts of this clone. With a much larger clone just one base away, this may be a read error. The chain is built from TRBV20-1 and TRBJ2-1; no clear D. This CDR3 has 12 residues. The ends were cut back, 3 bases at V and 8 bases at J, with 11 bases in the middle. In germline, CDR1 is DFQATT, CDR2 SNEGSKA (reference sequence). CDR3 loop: CSARRRVHEQFF. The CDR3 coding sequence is TGCAGTGCTAGGCGAAGGGTGCATGAGCAGTTCTTC.

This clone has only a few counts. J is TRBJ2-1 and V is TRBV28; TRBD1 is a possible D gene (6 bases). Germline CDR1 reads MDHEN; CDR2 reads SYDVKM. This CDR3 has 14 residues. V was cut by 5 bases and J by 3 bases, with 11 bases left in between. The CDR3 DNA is TGTGCCAGCAGTCTATCAGGGGTCTACAATGAGCAGTTCTTC. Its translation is CASSLSGVYNEQFF.

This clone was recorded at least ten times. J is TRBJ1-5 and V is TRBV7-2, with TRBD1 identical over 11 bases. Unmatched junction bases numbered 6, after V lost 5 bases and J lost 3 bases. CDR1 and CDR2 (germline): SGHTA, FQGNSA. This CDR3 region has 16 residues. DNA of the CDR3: TGTGCCAGCAGCGACCGGGACAGGGGGTCCAATCAGCCCCAGCATTTT. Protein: CASSDRDRGSNQPQHF.

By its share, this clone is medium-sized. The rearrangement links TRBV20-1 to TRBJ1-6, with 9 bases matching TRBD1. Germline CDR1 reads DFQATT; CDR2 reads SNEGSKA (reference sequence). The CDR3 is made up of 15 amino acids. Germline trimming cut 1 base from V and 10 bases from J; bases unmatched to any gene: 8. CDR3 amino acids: CSARGGGTGLSPLHF. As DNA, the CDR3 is TGCAGTGCTAGAGGGGGTGGGACAGGGTTATCACCCCTCCACTTT.

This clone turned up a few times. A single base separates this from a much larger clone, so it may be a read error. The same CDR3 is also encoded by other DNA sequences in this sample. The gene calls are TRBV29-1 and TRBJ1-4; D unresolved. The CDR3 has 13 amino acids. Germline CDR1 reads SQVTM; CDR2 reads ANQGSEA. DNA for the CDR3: TGCAGCGTTGTAACATCAACTAACGAAAAACTGTTTTTT. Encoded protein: CSVVTSTNEKLFF. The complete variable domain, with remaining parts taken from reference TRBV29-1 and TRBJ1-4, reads SAVISQKPSRDICQRGTSLTIQCQVDSQVTMMFWYRQQPGQSLTLIATANQGSEATYESGFVIDKFPISRPNLTFSTLTVSNMSPEDSSIYLCSVVTSTNEKLFFGSGTQLSVL.

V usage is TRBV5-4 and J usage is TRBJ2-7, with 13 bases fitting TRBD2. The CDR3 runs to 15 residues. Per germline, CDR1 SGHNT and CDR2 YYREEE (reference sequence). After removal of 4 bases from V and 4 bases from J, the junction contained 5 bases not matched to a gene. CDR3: CASSRTSGGDYEQYF. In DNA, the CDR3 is TGTGCCAGCAGCCGGACTAGCGGGGGTGATTACGAGCAGTACTTC.

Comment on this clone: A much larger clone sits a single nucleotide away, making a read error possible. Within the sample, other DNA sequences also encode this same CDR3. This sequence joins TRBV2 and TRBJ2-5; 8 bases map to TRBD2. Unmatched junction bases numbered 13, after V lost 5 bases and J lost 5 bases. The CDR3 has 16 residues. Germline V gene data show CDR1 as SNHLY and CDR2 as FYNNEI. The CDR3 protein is CASSKLTSGSGETQYF. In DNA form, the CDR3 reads TGTGCCAGCAGTAAATTAACTAGCGGTAGTGGGGAGACCCAGTACTTC.

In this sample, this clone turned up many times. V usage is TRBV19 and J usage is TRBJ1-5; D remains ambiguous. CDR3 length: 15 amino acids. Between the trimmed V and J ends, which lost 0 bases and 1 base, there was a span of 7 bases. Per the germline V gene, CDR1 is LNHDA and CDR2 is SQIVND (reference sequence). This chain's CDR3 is CASSIDGWSNQPQHF. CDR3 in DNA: TGTGCCAGTAGTATAGACGGTTGGAGCAATCAGCCCCAGCATTTT.

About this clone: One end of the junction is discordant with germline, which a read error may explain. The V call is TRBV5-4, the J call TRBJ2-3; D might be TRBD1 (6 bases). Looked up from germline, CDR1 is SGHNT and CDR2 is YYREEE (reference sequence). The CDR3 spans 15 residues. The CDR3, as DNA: TGTACCAGCAGCTTTGGATCAGGGGCGGTAGATACGCAGTATTTT. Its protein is CTSSFGSGAVDTQYF.

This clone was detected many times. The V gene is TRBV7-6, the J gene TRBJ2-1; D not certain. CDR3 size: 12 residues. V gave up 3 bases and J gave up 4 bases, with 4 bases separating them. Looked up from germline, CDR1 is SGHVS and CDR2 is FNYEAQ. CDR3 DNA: TGTGCCAGCAGCTTGGGTTACAATGAGCAGTTCTTC. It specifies CASSLGYNEQFF.

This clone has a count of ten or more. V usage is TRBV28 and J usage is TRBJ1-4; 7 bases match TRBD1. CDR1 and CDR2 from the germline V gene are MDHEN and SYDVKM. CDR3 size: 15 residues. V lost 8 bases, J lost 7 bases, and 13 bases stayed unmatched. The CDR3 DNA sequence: TGTGCCAGCTTTGGGGTACAGGGGAGAGCTGAAAAACTGTTTTTT. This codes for CASFGVQGRAEKLFF.

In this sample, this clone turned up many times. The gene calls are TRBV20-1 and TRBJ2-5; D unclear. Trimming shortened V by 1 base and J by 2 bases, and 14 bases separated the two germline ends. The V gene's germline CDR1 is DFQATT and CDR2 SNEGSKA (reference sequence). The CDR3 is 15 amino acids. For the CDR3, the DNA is TGCAGTGCTAGAGTGTCGGGCAGAGAACAAGAGACCCAGTACTTC. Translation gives CSARVSGREQETQYF.

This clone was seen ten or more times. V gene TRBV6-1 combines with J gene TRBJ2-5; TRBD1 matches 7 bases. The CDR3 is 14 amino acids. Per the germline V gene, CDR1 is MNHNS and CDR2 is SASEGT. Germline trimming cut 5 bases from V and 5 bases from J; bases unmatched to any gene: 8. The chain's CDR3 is CASSSNRGRETQYF. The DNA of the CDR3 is TGTGCCAGCAGTTCCAACAGGGGCCGGGAGACCCAGTACTTC.

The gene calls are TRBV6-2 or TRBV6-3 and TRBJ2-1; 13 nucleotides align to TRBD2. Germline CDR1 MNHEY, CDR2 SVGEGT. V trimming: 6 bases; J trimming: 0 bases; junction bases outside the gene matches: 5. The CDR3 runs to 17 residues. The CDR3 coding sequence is TGTGCCAGCAGCCCCACTAGCGGGGGGGACTCCTACAATGAGCAGTTCTTC. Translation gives CASSPTSGGDSYNEQFF.

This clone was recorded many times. Here the CDR3 DNA reads TGCGCCAGCAGCTCCGGGACAAGGTTTGGGGGCTACACCTTC. Translating gives CASSSGTRFGGYTF. The genes are TRBV5-1 and TRBJ1-2; the D gene is possibly TRBD1 (6 bases). The CDR3 length is 14 residues. Trimming removed 3 bases at V and 8 bases at J, with 17 bases between. The V gene's germline CDR1 is SGHRS and CDR2 YFSETQ.

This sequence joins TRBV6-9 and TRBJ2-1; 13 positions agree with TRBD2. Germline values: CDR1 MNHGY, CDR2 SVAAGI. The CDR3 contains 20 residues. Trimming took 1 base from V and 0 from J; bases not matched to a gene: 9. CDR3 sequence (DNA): TGTGCCAGCAGTTATTTCGCCGTGACTAGCGGGGGGTACTCCTACAATGAGCAGTTCTTC. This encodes CASSYFAVTSGGYSYNEQFF.

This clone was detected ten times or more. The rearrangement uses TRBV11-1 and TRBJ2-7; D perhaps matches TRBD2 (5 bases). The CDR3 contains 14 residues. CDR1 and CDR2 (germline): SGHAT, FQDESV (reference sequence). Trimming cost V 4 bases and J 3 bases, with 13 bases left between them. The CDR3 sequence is CASSSRGRDYEQYF. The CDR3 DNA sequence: TGTGCCAGCAGCTCCAGAGGACGGGACTACGAGCAGTACTTC.